The rows below give T cell receptor beta chains drawn from one sample of a study of graft-versus-host responses after intestinal transplantation. Their target antigens are unknown. The data were produced by immunoSEQ multiplex PCR, yet TCRdb's version contains in-frame clones alone and is incomplete. The sample has about 94,000 clones; over 75% are singletons. Sample: unstimulated CD8+ T cells sorted from spleen or lymph node cells, taken before intestinal transplant. The receptor set was obtained from a human donor who received an intestinal transplant. CDR3s include the opening cysteine and the closing phenylalanine or tryptophan. The D gene is left open where the match is weak. Only part of the rows carry a size: once, few, many, or a class if the clone is expanded.

j_call clone_size d_call v_call cdr3_aa cdr3_nt
TRBJ2-1 . TRBD2 TRBV28 CASSGSGKTYNEQFF TGTGCCAGCAGTGGGAGCGGGAAAACCTACAATGAGCAGTTCTTC
TRBJ1-1 few . TRBV29-1 CSVDPNDSYTEAFF TGCAGCGTTGACCCGAATGACAGTTACACTGAAGCTTTCTTT
TRBJ1-2 . . TRBV10-1 CAGHGYTF TGCGCCGGGCACGGCTACACCTTC
TRBJ2-3 . TRBD1 TRBV29-1 CSVSDRVRTDTQYF TGCAGCGTCTCTGACAGGGTTCGGACAGATACGCAGTATTTT
TRBJ1-2 . TRBD1 TRBV10-3 CAISAGQGVNYGYTF TGTGCCATCAGTGCGGGACAGGGGGTTAACTATGGCTACACCTTC
TRBJ1-1 few . TRBV5-1 CASSFAGSEAFF TGCGCCAGCAGCTTCGCGGGGTCTGAAGCTTTCTTT
TRBJ2-3 . . TRBV4-1 CASSQETDTDTQYF TGCGCCAGCAGCCAAGAAACAGACACAGATACGCAGTATTTT
TRBJ1-1 once . TRBV28 CASSFIPRMNTEAFF TGTGCCAGCAGTTTTATCCCCAGAATGAACACTGAAGCTTTCTTT
TRBJ1-2 . . TRBV27 CASSPLGGIPGYTF TGTGCCAGCAGTCCCCTTGGGGGGATACCTGGCTACACCTTC
TRBJ2-3 once TRBD2 TRBV2 CASRDGGAADTQYF TGTGCCAGCAGGGACGGGGGGGCCGCAGATACGCAGTATTTT
TRBJ2-7 . . TRBV15 CATSRDAVTYEQYF TGTGCCACCAGCAGAGATGCGGTTACCTACGAGCAGTACTTC
TRBJ2-1 once . TRBV7-9 CASRVFKLGDGEQFF TGTGCCAGCAGGGTCTTCAAACTCGGAGACGGTGAGCAGTTCTTC
TRBJ1-1 . . TRBV5-1 CASSLDRGTEAFF TGCGCCAGCAGCTTGGATAGGGGCACTGAAGCTTTCTTT
TRBJ1-5 once TRBD1 TRBV7-2 CATGTVNQPQHF TGTGCCACCGGGACAGTCAATCAGCCCCAGCATTTT
TRBJ2-2 . . TRBV27 CASSLSTQGHLYTGELFF TGTGCCAGCAGTCTATCAACTCAGGGGCACCTTTACACCGGAGAGCTGTTTTTT
TRBJ1-1 . . TRBV9 CASSEKDTNTEAFF TGTGCCAGCAGCGAGAAAGACACGAACACTGAAGCTTTCTTT
TRBJ2-7 . TRBD1 TRBV5-4 CASSTTGAYEQYF TGTGCCAGCAGCACAACAGGGGCCTACGAGCAGTACTTC
TRBJ2-7 . . TRBV7-9 CASTSSNSGEQYF TGTGCCAGCACCTCATCGAACTCGGGGGAGCAGTACTTC
TRBJ1-4 . TRBD1 TRBV4-1 CASSEDRVGEKLFF TGCGCCAGCAGCGAGGACAGGGTGGGTGAAAAACTGTTTTTT
TRBJ1-2 . . TRBV7-9 CASSDSTGTDAYGYTF TGTGCCAGCAGCGACTCGACCGGGACTGATGCCTATGGCTACACCTTC
TRBJ1-1 . TRBD1 TRBV6-5 CASSYPGQLNTEAFF TGTGCCAGCAGTTACCCGGGACAGTTGAACACTGAAGCTTTCTTT
TRBJ2-2 . . TRBV5-1 CASSLDGPANTGELFF TGCGCCAGCAGCTTGGATGGCCCCGCGAACACCGGGGAGCTGTTTTTT
TRBJ2-7 . . TRBV7-9 CASSPRTEPYEQYF TGTGCCAGCAGCCCACGGACAGAACCCTACGAGCAGTACTTC
TRBJ1-1 . . TRBV12-2 CASRSRRRRDSTEAFF TGTGCAAGTCGCTCAAGAAGAAGGAGGGATAGTACTGAAGCTTTCTTT
TRBJ2-1 once TRBD1 TRBV28 CASTPRGMNSNEQFF TGTGCCAGCACCCCCAGGGGGATGAATAGCAATGAGCAGTTCTTC
TRBJ1-4 few TRBD1 TRBV7-9 CASSTRQGYEKLFF TGTGCCAGCAGCACCCGACAGGGTTACGAAAAACTGTTTTTT
TRBJ2-7 . . TRBV28 CASSLGMLSSYEQYF TGTGCCAGCAGTTTAGGTATGCTAAGCTCCTACGAGCAGTACTTC
TRBJ2-3 . . TRBV6-1 CASSEWTEATDTQYF TGTGCCAGCAGTGAATGGACAGAGGCTACAGATACGCAGTATTTT
TRBJ2-7 . . TRBV18 CASSPKALGHGSYEQYF TGTGCCAGCTCACCAAAGGCATTGGGACATGGCTCCTACGAGCAGTACTTC
TRBJ1-1 once . TRBV2 CASSDWGGNTEAFF TGTGCCAGCAGTGACTGGGGAGGTAACACTGAAGCTTTCTTT
TRBJ1-1 . . TRBV19 CASSIGSTEAFF TGTGCCAGTAGTATAGGTAGCACTGAAGCTTTCTTT
TRBJ1-3 few . TRBV5-6 CASSLVPAGAGNTIYF TGTGCCAGCAGCTTGGTCCCGGCGGGTGCTGGAAACACCATATATTTT
TRBJ2-7 . . TRBV19 CASSDHNRVYEQYF TGTGCCAGTTCCGACCATAACAGGGTCTACGAGCAGTACTTC
TRBJ2-7 . TRBD2 TRBV5-1 CASSAREAGAPDEQYF TGCGCCAGCAGCGCTAGAGAAGCGGGAGCCCCAGACGAGCAGTACTTC
TRBJ1-2 . TRBD1 TRBV11-2 CASSLDQGAGYGYTF TGTGCCAGCAGCTTAGATCAGGGGGCTGGGTATGGCTACACCTTC
TRBJ1-1 . . TRBV7-8 CASSLARLGGPYTEAFF TGTGCCAGCAGCTTAGCGAGGTTGGGGGGACCATACACTGAAGCTTTCTTT
TRBJ2-7 . . TRBV6-1 CASARRETYEQYF TGTGCCTCAGCACGAAGGGAGACCTACGAGCAGTACTTC
TRBJ1-2 . TRBD1 TRBV7-9 CASSLAGQGGYTF TGTGCCAGCAGCTTAGCGGGACAGGGTGGCTACACCTTC
TRBJ2-5 . . TRBV6-1 CASSGGWDSKETQYF TGTGCCAGCAGTGGGGGGTGGGACTCCAAAGAGACCCAGTACTTC